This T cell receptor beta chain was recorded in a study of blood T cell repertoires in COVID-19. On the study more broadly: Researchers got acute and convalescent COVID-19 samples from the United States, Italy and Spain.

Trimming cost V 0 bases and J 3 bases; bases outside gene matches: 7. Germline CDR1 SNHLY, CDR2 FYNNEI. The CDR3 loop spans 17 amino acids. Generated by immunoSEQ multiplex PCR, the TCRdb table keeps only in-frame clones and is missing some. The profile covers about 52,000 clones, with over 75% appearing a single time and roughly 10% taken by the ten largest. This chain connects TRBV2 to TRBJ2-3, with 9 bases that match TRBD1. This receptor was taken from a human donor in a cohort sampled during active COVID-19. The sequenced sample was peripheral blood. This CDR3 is CASSEALGTGLTDTQYF. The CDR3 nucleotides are TGTGCCAGCAGTGAAGCACTCGGGACAGGGTTGACAGATACGCAGTATTTT.